Each of the 19 T cell receptor beta chains below was sequenced from the same sample in a study of patients and donors after allogeneic stem cell transplantation. Each CDR3 protein is one row after TCRdb ran MiXCR on the RT-PCR reads. The table records about 410,000 distinct CDR3 sequences, approximately 16% of them present only once. Sequenced input: blood, either unsorted or a sorted T cell fraction (not recorded which). The source is a human donor who was either an allogeneic HSCT recipient or a stem cell or donor lymphocyte infusion donor (not recorded which). It is not recorded whose cells these are; they may come from a transplant donor.

This clonotype was observed a few times. The chain is built from TRBV28 and TRBJ2-5; D may correspond to TRBD1 or TRBD2 (5 bases each). Per germline, CDR1 MDHEN and CDR2 SYDVKM. V dropped 7 bases and J dropped 0 bases, with 15 bases sitting between them. The CDR3 sequence is 15 residues long. DNA of the CDR3: TGTGCCAGCACCGGGGACGGTGTGTACCAAGAGACCCAGTACTTC. Translated, it gives CASTGDGVYQETQYF.

The V gene is TRBV5-1, the J gene TRBJ2-7, with TRBD1 matching over 10 bases. Trimming removed 4 bases from V and 3 bases from J; junction bases left unmatched: 7. Germline CDR1 and CDR2: SGHRS and YFSETQ. The CDR3 length is 15 residues. CDR3 sequence reads: CASSLGGQGVYEQYF. The CDR3 DNA reads as TGCGCCAGCAGCCTAGGCGGACAGGGGGTCTACGAGCAGTACTTC. The entire variable domain, with the rest obtained from reference TRBV5-1 and TRBJ2-7, is as follows: KAGVTQTPRYLIKTRGQQVTLSCSPISGHRSVSWYQQTPGQGLQFLFEYFSETQRNKGNFPGRFSGRQFSNSRSEMNVSTLELGDSALYLCASSLGGQGVYEQYFGPGTRLTVT.

In DNA form, the CDR3 reads TGTGCCATCAGTACACAGGGTGGGAACACTGAAGCTTTCTTT. Its protein product is CAISTQGGNTEAFF. The V and J genes are TRBV10-3 and TRBJ1-1, with TRBD1 as a possible D gene (6 bases). Trimming cost V 5 bases and J 1 base, with 11 bases left between them. The germline V gene has CDR1 ENHRY and CDR2 SYGVKD. The CDR3 has 14 amino acids.

This chain connects TRBV7-9 to TRBJ2-1; D assignment may be TRBD1 or TRBD2 (5 bases each). The CDR3 totals 16 residues. Germline CDR1 and CDR2: SEHNR and FQNEAQ (reference sequence). Deletions cut 5 bases from V and 0 bases from J, with 14 bases between. The CDR3 DNA is TGTGCCAGCAGCCCCCCGGGGACGAGCTCCTACAATGAGCAGTTCTTC. Protein product: CASSPPGTSSYNEQFF.

This chain joins TRBV20-1 and TRBJ1-1; maybe TRBD1 (5 bases). The V end lost 5 bases, the J end lost 8 bases, and 15 bases lay between the germline ends. The germline CDR1 and CDR2 sequences are DFQATT and SNEGSKA (reference sequence). The CDR3 has 12 residues. CDR3 sequence reads: CSAGGRLPEAFF. In DNA, the CDR3 is TGCAGTGCTGGGGGTCGGCTCCCCGAAGCTTTCTTT.

This clonotype was recorded a few times. The chain uses TRBV12-3 or TRBV12-4 and TRBJ2-2; tentatively, D is TRBD1 (7 bases). The CDR3 has 15 residues. Trimming removed 8 bases from V and 3 bases from J, with 16 bases in between. As DNA, the CDR3 is TGTGCCAGCGGACCAGGGGGGTTGGACACCGGGGAGCTGTTTTTT. The encoded protein is CASGPGGLDTGELFF.

The V call is TRBV20-1, the J call TRBJ1-2; the match to TRBD1 covers 9 bases. This CDR3 has 15 amino acids. Trimming took 3 bases from V and 4 from J; bases not matched to a gene: 9. Germline assignment: CDR1 DFQATT and CDR2 SNEGSKA (reference sequence). CDR3: CSARVRGTGLYGYTF. The CDR3 DNA sequence: TGCAGTGCTAGGGTTAGGGGGACAGGGCTCTATGGCTACACCTTC.

Many counts were recorded for this clonotype. The gene calls are TRBV4-3 and TRBJ1-1, with D tentatively TRBD1 (5 bases). Germline V gene data show CDR1 as LGHNA and CDR2 as YSLEER. The CDR3 has 13 amino acids. V lost 3 bases and J 7 bases, leaving 12 bases between the germline ends. In DNA, the CDR3 is TGCGCCAGCAGCCAGGCCGGGACGGATGAAGCTTTCTTT. Translation: CASSQAGTDEAFF.

The chain carries TRBV4-3 and TRBJ1-1, with TRBD1 matching over 7 bases. Trimming cost V 5 bases and J 1 base; bases outside gene matches: 10. The CDR3 extends over 16 amino acids. In germline, CDR1 is LGHNA, CDR2 YSLEER. Here the CDR3 DNA reads TGCGCCAGCAGCACACGGGCAGGGGGGGGGAACACTGAAGCTTTCTTT. Translation gives CASSTRAGGGNTEAFF.

The rearrangement joins TRBV5-1 to TRBJ2-2; tentatively, D is TRBD2 (5 bases). V lost 6 bases, J lost 8 bases, and 11 bases lay in between. This CDR3 spans 12 amino acids. Germline CDR1 reads SGHRS; CDR2 reads YFSETQ. The CDR3 reads CASNDGDGELFF. The CDR3 DNA sequence: TGCGCCAGCAATGACGGGGATGGGGAGCTGTTTTTT.

This clonotype has just a few counts. The J gene is TRBJ1-5, the V gene TRBV28, with no clear D. CDR3 length equals 11 residues. Germline V lookup: CDR1 MDHEN, CDR2 SYDVKM. V dropped 3 bases and J dropped 9 bases, with 6 bases sitting between them. CDR3: CASSFWGPQHF. The CDR3 coding sequence is TGTGCCAGCAGTTTTTGGGGGCCCCAGCATTTT.

This clonotype was counted between two and nine times. This sequence joins TRBV6-2 or TRBV6-3 and TRBJ1-1, with D unresolved. CDR3 length: 13 amino acids. V was cut by 9 bases and J by 0 bases, with 11 bases left in between. Germline lookup yields CDR1 MNHEY and CDR2 SVGEGT. CDR3 DNA: TGTGCCAGTGGACTGTTCATGAACACTGAAGCTTTCTTT. Amino acids: CASGLFMNTEAFF.

This chain links TRBV7-2 with TRBJ2-1; TRBD1 matches 7 bases. The J segment lost 7 bases and the V segment lost 6 bases, leaving 12 bases of the junction unmatched. The V gene's germline CDR1 is SGHTA and CDR2 FQGNSA. The CDR3 contains 15 residues. CDR3 DNA sequence: TGTGCCAGCAGACTACAGGGGCGCTCCATAAATGAGCAGTTCTTC. Translated, it gives CASRLQGRSINEQFF.

The chain links TRBV7-3 to TRBJ2-7, with 7 bases lining up with TRBD1. CDR1 and CDR2 (germline): SGHTA, FQGTGA. The CDR3 consists of 17 residues. With V trimmed by 0 bases and J by 2 bases, 10 bases remained unmatched. In nucleotides, the CDR3 is TGTGCCAGCAGCTTAACAGCGACAGGGCCCCTCGCCTACGAGCAGTACTTC. This translates into CASSLTATGPLAYEQYF.

This clonotype was observed many times. V is TRBV12-3 or TRBV12-4 and J is TRBJ1-1; 7 bases are shared with TRBD1. The CDR3 loop spans 15 amino acids. Trimming took 2 bases from V and 0 from J; bases not matched to a gene: 3. The CDR3 reads CASSLIGTVNTEAFF. CDR3 sequence (DNA): TGTGCCAGCAGTTTAATAGGGACAGTGAACACTGAAGCTTTCTTT.

This clonotype was detected a few times. The chain is built from TRBV6-1 and TRBJ1-3; the D gene is possibly TRBD1 (5 bases). Germline V lookup: CDR1 MNHNS, CDR2 SASEGT. V was pared by 5 bases and J by 3 bases, with 11 bases between. This CDR3 has 14 amino acids. CDR3 nucleotides: TGTGCCAGCAGTCGAACAGGAGTTGGAAACACCATATATTTT. Residues: CASSRTGVGNTIYF.

This clonotype turned up a few times. V and J are TRBV5-1 and TRBJ1-2; possibly TRBD1 for D (5 bases). This CDR3 is 13 amino acids long. The germline V gene has CDR1 SGHRS and CDR2 YFSETQ. V was clipped by 4 bases and J by 9 bases, with 16 bases between them. CDR3: CASSANGGSSYTF. CDR3 in DNA: TGCGCCAGCAGCGCGAATGGGGGTTCGAGCTACACCTTC.

This chain links TRBV3-1 with TRBJ2-4; possible D gene TRBD2, 5 bases. CDR3 length equals 12 residues. Per the germline V gene, CDR1 is LGHDT and CDR2 is YNNKEL (reference sequence). V was clipped by 2 bases and J by 7 bases, with 6 bases between them. This CDR3 reads CASSQRTNIQYF. DNA of the CDR3: TGTGCCAGCAGCCAACGGACTAACATTCAGTACTTC.

This clonotype was detected a few times. The J gene is TRBJ1-1, the V gene TRBV10-3; D is unclear. V was cut by 0 bases and J by 1 base, with 9 bases left in between. CDR3 length equals 15 residues. The germline gives CDR1 ENHRY, CDR2 SYGVKD. CDR3 sequence: CAISESKGGNTEAFF. DNA for the CDR3: TGTGCCATCAGTGAGTCGAAGGGCGGGAACACTGAAGCTTTCTTT.